These T cell receptor beta chains were read from a single sample in a study of CD8 T cells in ankylosing spondylitis. TCRdb called the 5' RACE reads again in MiXCR, with one record for every CDR3 protein. The sample records approximately 300,000 distinct CDR3 sequences, 8% being singletons. Sample: blood, either unsorted or a sorted T cell fraction (not recorded which). The receptors were gathered from a male donor with ankylosing spondylitis. CDR3s include the opening cysteine and the closing phenylalanine or tryptophan.

J gene: TRBJ1-5
V gene: TRBV12-3/TRBV12-4
CDR3 protein: CASAAGNQPQHF

J gene: TRBJ2-7
V gene: TRBV28
CDR3 protein: CASSSQHYEQYF

J gene: TRBJ2-7
V gene: TRBV7-9
CDR3 protein: CASSRSGDSYEQYF

J gene: TRBJ2-7
V gene: TRBV2
CDR3 protein: CASSRGSPYEQYF

J gene: TRBJ2-3
V gene: TRBV5-1
CDR3 protein: CASSLESPGASTDTQYF

J gene: TRBJ2-5
V gene: TRBV7-8
CDR3 protein: CASSQRTSVQETQYF

J gene: TRBJ1-1
V gene: TRBV18
CDR3 protein: CASSPGTGVNTEAFF

J gene: TRBJ2-1
V gene: TRBV6-5
CDR3 protein: CASSYLRVRGTFRYNEQFF

J gene: TRBJ2-1
V gene: TRBV11-3
CDR3 protein: CASSLFGLAGNPEQFF

J gene: TRBJ2-1
V gene: TRBV29-1
CDR3 protein: CSVLQDRAANEQFF

J gene: TRBJ2-7
V gene: TRBV5-1
CDR3 protein: CASSLGAPGQVTSYEQYF

J gene: TRBJ1-1
V gene: TRBV5-1
CDR3 protein: CASSSNRGLNTEAFF

J gene: TRBJ2-7
V gene: TRBV12-3/TRBV12-4
CDR3 protein: CASSLGRAGEQYF

J gene: TRBJ2-3
V gene: TRBV20-1
CDR3 protein: CSAEAVKSTDTQYF

J gene: TRBJ2-7
V gene: TRBV19
CDR3 protein: CASSIASGGVYEQYF

J gene: TRBJ2-1
V gene: TRBV14
CDR3 protein: CASSQVQFDEQFF

J gene: TRBJ2-7
V gene: TRBV10-2
CDR3 protein: CASRDHPEQYF

J gene: TRBJ2-2
V gene: TRBV6-2/TRBV6-3
CDR3 protein: CASRPGGPTGELFF